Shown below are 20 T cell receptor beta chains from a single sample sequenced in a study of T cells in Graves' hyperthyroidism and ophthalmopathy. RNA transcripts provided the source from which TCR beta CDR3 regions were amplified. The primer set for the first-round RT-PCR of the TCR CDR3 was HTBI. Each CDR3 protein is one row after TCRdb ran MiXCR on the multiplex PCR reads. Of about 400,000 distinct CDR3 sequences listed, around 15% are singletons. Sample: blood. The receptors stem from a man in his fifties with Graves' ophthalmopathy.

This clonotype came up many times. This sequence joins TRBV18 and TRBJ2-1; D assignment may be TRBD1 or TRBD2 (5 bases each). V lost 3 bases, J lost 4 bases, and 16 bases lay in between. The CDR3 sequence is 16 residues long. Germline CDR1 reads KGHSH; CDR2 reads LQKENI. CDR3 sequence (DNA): TGTGCCAGCTCACCGACGGGACCTCCCGCTTACAATGAGCAGTTCTTC. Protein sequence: CASSPTGPPAYNEQFF.

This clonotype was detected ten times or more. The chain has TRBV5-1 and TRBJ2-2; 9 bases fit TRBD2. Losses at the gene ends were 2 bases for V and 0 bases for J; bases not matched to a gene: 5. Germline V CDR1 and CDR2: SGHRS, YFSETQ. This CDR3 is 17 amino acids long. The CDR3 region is CASSFSLAGANTGELFF. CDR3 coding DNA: TGCGCCAGCAGCTTTTCACTAGCGGGCGCGAACACCGGGGAGCTGTTTTTT.

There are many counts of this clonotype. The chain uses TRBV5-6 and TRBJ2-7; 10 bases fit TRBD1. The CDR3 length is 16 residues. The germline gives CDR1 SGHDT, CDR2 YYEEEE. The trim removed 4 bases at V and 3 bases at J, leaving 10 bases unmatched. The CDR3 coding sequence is TGTGCCAGCAGCCAAACCGGGACAGGGGCGTTCTACGAGCAGTACTTC. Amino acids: CASSQTGTGAFYEQYF.

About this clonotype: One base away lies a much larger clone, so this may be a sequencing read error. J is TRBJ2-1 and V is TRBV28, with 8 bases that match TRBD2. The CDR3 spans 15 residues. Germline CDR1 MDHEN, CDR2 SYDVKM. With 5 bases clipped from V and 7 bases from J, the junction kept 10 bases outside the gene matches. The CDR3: CASSVTGLVFNEQFF. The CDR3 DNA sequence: TGTGCCAGCAGTGTGACGGGACTAGTTTTTAATGAGCAGTTCTTC.

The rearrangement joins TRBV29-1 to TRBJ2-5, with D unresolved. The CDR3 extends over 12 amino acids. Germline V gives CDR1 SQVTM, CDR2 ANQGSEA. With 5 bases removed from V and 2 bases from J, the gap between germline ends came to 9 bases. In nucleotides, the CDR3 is TGCAGCGTTCTGGCCAGACAAGAGACCCAGTACTTC. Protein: CSVLARQETQYF.

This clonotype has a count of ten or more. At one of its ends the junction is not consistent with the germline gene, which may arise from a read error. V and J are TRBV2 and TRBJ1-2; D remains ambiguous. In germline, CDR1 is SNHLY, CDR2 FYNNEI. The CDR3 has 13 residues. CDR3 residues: CAGSLGSGYGYTF. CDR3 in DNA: TGTGCCGGCAGCTTGGGTTCTGGCTATGGCTACACCTTC.

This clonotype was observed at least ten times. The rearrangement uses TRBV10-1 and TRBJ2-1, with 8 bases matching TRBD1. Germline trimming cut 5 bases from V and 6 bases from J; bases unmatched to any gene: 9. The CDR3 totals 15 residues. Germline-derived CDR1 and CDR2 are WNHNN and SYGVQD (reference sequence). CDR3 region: CASSTGQGFSNEQFF. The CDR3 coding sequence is TGCGCCAGCAGTACCGGACAGGGCTTTAGCAATGAGCAGTTCTTC.

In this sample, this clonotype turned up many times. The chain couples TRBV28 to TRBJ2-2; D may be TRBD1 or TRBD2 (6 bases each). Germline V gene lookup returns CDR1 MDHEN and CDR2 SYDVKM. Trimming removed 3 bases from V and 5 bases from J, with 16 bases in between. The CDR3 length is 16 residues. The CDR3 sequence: CASSLRGRGRTGELFF. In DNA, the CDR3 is TGTGCCAGCAGTTTGAGAGGTCGGGGGCGAACCGGGGAGCTGTTTTTT.

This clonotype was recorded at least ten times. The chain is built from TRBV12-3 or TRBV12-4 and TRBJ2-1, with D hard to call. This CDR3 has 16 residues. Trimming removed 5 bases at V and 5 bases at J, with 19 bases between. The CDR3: CASSPGDLFRNNEQFF. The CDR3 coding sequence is TGTGCCAGCAGTCCAGGAGACTTGTTCCGAAACAATGAGCAGTTCTTC.

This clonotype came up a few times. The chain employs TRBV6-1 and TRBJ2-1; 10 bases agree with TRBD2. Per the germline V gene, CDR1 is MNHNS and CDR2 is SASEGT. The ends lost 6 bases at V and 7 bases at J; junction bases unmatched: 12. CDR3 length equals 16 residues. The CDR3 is CASRMTLAGAPNEQFF. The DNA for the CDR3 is TGTGCCAGCAGAATGACCCTAGCGGGAGCTCCAAATGAGCAGTTCTTC.

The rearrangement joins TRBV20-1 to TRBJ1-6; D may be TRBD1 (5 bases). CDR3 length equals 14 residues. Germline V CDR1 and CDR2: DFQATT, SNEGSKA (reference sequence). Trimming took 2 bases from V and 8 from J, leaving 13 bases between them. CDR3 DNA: TGCAGTGCTAGATCCCAAGGGGCGTATTCACCCCTCCACTTT. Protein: CSARSQGAYSPLHF.

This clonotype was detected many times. Written as DNA, the CDR3 is TGTGCCAGCAGCCAGACAGGGGGGCGCAATCAGCCCCAGCATTTT. Amino acids: CASSQTGGRNQPQHF. The chain employs TRBV12-3 or TRBV12-4 and TRBJ1-5; 9 bases line up with TRBD1. The J segment lost 2 bases and the V segment lost 6 bases, leaving 5 bases of the junction unmatched. The CDR3 contains 15 residues.

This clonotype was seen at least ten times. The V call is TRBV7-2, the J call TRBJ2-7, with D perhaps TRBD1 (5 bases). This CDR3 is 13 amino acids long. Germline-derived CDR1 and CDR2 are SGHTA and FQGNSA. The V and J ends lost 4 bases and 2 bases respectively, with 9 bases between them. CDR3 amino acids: CASSSGRAYEQYF. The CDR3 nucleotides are TGTGCCAGCAGCTCGGGCAGGGCCTACGAGCAGTACTTC.

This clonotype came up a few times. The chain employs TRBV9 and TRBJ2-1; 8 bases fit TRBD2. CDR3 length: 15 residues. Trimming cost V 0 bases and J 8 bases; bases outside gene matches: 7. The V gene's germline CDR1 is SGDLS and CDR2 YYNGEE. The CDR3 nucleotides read TGTGCCAGCAGCGTAGGTGATAGCGGGATATATGAGCAGTTCTTC. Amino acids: CASSVGDSGIYEQFF.

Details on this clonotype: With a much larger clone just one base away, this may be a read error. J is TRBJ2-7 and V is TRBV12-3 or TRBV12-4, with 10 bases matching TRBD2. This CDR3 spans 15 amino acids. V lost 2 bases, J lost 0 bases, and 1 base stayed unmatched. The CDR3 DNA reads TGTGCCAGCAGTTTAAAGCGGGAGGGCTCCTACGAGCAGTACTTC. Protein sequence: CASSLKREGSYEQYF.

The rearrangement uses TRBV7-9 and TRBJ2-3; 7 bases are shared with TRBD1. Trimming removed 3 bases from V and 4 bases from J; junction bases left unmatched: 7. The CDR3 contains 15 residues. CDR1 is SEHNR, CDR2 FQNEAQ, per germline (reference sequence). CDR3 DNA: TGTGCCAGCAGCTTGACCACCACAGGGGCAGATACGCAGTATTTT. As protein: CASSLTTTGADTQYF.

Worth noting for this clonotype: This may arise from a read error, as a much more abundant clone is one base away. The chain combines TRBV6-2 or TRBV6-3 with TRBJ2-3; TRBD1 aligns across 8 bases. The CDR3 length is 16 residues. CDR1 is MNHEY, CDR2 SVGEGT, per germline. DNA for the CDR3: TGTGCCAGCAGCACCGACAGGGGAAGGGGCACAGGTACGCAGTATTTT. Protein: CASSTDRGRGTGTQYF.

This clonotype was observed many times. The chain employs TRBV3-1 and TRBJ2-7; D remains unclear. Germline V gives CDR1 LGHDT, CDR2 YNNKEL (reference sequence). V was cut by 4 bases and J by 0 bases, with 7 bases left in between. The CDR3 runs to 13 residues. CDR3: CASSLDGSYEQYF. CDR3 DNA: TGTGCCAGCAGCCTGGACGGCTCCTACGAGCAGTACTTC.

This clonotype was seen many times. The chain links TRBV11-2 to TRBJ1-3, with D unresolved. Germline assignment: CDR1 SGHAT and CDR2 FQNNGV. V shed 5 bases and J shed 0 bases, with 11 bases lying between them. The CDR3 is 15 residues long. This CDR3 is CASSLSGFSGNTIYF. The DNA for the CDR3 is TGTGCCAGCAGCCTGTCGGGCTTCTCTGGAAACACCATATATTTT.

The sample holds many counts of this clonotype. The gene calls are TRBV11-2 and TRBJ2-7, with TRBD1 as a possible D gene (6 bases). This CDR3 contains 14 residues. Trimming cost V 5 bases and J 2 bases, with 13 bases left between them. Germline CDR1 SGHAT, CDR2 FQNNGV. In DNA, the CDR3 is TGTGCCAGCAGCCCACCGGACAGAGCCTACGAGCAGTACTTC. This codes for CASSPPDRAYEQYF.